This T cell receptor (beta chain) was sequenced in a study of Ad26.COV2.S vaccination and SARS-CoV-2 variants. Study-wide findings and caveats: With respect to non-spike TCR breadth, vaccine and placebo recipients were similar. Post-vaccination spike-specific CD8+ and CD4+ T cell responses reportedly had substantial breadth. It is possible that the TCR breadth and depth analyses underestimated the total T cell responses. Placebo recipients trailed vaccine recipients in spike-specific TCR breadth.

Trimming cost V 3 bases and J 7 bases; bases outside gene matches: 3. There are 14 residues in the CDR3. Germline CDR1 is SGDLS and CDR2 is YYNGEE. Method: immunoSEQ multiplex PCR; TCRdb's copy keeps in-frame clones and lacks some. The sample lists about 140,000 clones, approximately 90% occurring once. Comments on this clone: The target antigen is unknown.

The specimen was peripheral blood, collected after recovery from COVID-19. The J gene is TRBJ2-2, the V gene TRBV9; 10 bases match TRBD1. This receptor was identified in a human donor who had recovered from COVID-19. For the CDR3, the DNA is TGTGCCAGCAGCGAGGGACAGGGGATCGGGGAGCTGTTTTTT. Encoded protein: CASSEGQGIGELFF.